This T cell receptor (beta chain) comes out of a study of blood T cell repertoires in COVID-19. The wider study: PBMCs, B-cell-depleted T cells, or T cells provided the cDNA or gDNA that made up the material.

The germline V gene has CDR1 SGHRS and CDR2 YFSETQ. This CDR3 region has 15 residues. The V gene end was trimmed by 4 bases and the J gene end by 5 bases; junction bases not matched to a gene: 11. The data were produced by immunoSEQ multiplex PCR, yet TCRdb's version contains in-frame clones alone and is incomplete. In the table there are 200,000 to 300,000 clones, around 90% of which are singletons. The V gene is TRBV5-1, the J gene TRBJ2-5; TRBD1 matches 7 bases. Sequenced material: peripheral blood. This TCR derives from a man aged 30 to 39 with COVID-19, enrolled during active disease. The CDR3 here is CASSLRQGVVETQYF. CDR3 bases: TGCGCCAGCAGCCTCAGACAGGGAGTGGTGGAGACCCAGTACTTC.